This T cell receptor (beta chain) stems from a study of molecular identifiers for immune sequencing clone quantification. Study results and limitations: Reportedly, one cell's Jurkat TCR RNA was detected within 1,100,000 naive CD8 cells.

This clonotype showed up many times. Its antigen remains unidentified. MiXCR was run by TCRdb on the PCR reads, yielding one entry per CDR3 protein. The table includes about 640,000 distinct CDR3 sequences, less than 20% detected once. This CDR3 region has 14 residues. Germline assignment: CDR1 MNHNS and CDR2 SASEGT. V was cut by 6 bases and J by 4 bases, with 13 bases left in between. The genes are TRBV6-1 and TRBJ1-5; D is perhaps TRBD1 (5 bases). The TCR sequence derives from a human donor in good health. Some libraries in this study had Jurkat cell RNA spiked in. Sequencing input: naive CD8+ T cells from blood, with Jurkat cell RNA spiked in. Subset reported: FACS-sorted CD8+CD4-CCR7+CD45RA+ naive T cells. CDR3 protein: CASRAGFGNQPQHF. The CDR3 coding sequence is TGTGCCAGCAGAGCAGGGTTTGGGAATCAGCCCCAGCATTTT.